This T cell receptor (beta chain) was observed in a study of shared clonotypes between healthy human individuals. About the study: Researchers drew samples from a couple of women and three men aged 18 to 49.

The CDR3 loop spans 17 amino acids. CDR1 SGHVS and CDR2 FNYEAQ come from the germline V gene. Trimming shortened V by 5 bases and J by 1 base, and 19 bases separated the two germline ends. Profiling relied on immunoSEQ multiplex PCR, and the TCRdb table lists in-frame clones only, not all of them. The table lists about 1.4 million clones, around 97% of them singletons. Material: naive CD4+ T cells sorted from blood. This sample's subset: CD45RA+ positively selected. This TCR derives from a man aged 30 to 45 in good health. V and J are TRBV7-6 and TRBJ2-3, with D possibly matching TRBD1 (5 bases). Here the CDR3 reads CASSVVFRVGGTDTQYF. CDR3 DNA sequence: TGTGCCAGCAGCGTTGTGTTCAGGGTAGGAGGCACAGATACGCAGTATTTT.